The source of this T cell receptor (beta chain) is a study of T cell changes during pregnancy in multiple sclerosis. The repertoire was sequenced with immunoSEQ multiplex PCR; TCRdb's copy has only in-frame clones and lacks some. The sample lists 55,000 to 65,000 clones, about 92% occurring once. Germline V CDR1 and CDR2: MNHNY, SVGAGI (reference sequence). The CDR3 sequence is 14 residues long. J lost 7 bases, V lost 5 bases, and 5 bases had no gene match. The clonotype was recovered from a female donor with multiple sclerosis, enrolled in a pregnancy study. The sequencing used peripheral blood, collected in the first trimester of pregnancy. The rearrangement links TRBV6-6 to TRBJ1-6; TRBD1 aligns across 7 bases. The CDR3 loop reads CASSRGTENSPLHF. In DNA, the CDR3 is TGTGCCAGCAGTCGCGGGACAGAGAATTCACCCCTCCACTTT.